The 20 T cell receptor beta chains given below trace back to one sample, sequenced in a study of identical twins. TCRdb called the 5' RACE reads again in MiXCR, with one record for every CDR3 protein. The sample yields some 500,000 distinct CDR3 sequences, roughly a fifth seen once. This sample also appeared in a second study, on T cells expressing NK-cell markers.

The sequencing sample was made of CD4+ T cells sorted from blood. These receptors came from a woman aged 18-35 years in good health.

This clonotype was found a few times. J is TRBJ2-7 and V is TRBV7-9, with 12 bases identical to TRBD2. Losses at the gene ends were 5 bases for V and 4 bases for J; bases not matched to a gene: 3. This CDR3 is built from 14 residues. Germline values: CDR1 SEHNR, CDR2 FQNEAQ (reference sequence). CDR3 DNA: TGTGCCAGCAGCGCTAGCGGGAGGGGTTACGAGCAGTACTTC. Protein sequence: CASSASGRGYEQYF.

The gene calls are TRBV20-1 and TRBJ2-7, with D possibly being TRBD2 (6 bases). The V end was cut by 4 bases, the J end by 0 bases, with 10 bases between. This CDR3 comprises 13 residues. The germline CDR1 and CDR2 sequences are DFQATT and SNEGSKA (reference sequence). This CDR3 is CSAKRVHSYEQYF. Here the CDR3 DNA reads TGCAGTGCTAAGCGGGTCCACTCCTACGAGCAGTACTTC.

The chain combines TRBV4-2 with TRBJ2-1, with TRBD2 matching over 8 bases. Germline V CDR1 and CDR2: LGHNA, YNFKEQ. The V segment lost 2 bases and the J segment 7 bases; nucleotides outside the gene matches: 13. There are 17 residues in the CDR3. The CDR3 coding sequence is TGTGCCAGCAGCCAACAGTCCGCGGGGGGCTTGAGTAATGAGCAGTTCTTC. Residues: CASSQQSAGGLSNEQFF.

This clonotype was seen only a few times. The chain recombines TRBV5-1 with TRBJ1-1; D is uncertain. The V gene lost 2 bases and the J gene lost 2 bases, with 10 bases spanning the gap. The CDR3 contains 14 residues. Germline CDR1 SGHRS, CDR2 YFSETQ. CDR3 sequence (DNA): TGCGCCAGCAGCTTTAGCGGGGAAAACACTGAAGCTTTCTTT. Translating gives CASSFSGENTEAFF.

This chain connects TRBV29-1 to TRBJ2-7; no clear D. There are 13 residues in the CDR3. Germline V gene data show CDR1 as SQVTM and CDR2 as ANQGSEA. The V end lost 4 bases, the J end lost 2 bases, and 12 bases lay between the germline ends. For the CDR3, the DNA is TGCAGCGTTGTTGACCGTGAGCCCTACGAGCAGTACTTC. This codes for CSVVDREPYEQYF.

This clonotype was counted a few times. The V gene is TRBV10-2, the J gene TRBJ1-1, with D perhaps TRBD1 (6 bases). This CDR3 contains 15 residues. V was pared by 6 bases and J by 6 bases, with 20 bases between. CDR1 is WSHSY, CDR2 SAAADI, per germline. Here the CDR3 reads CASREPTGKSSEAFF. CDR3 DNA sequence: TGCGCCAGCAGAGAACCTACAGGGAAAAGTTCTGAAGCTTTCTTT.

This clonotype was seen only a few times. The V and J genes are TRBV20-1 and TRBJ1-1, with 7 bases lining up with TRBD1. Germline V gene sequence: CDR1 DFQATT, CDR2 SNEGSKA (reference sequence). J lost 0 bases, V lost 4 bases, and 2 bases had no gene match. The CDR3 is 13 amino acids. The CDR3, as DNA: TGCAGTGCTACAGGGGGTATGAACACTGAAGCTTTCTTT. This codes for CSATGGMNTEAFF.

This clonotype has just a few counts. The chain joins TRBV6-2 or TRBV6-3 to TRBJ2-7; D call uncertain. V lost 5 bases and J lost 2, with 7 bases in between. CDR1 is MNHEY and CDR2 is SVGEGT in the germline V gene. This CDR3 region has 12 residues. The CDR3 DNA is TGTGCCAGCAGTCCCTCAACCTACGAGCAGTACTTC. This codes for CASSPSTYEQYF.

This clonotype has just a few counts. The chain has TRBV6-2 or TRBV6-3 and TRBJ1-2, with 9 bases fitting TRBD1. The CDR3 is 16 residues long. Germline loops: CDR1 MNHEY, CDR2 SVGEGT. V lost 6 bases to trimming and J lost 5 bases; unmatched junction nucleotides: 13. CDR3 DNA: TGTGCCAGCAGAAAGCCAAAGGGACAGGGAGGATATGGCTACACCTTC. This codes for CASRKPKGQGGYGYTF.

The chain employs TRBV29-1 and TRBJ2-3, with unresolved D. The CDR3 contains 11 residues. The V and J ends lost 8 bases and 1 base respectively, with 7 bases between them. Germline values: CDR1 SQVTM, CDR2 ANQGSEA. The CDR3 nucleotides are TGCAGCTGCATCGGCACAGATACGCAGTATTTT. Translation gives CSCIGTDTQYF.

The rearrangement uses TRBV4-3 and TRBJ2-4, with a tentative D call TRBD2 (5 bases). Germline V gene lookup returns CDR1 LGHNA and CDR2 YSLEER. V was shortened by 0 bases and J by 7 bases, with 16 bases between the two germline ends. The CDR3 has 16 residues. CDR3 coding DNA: TGCGCCAGCAGCCAAGATTACGGGGTTGATTCGAACATTCAGTACTTC. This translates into CASSQDYGVDSNIQYF.

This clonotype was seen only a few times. This chain's CDR3 is CSAGRDRDGYTF. CDR3 DNA sequence: TGCAGTGCTGGCCGGGACAGGGATGGCTACACCTTC. V and J are TRBV20-1 and TRBJ1-2, with 9 bases fitting TRBD1. The V segment lost 5 bases and the J segment 6 bases; nucleotides outside the gene matches: 4. Germline CDR1 DFQATT, CDR2 SNEGSKA (reference sequence). The CDR3 contains 12 residues.

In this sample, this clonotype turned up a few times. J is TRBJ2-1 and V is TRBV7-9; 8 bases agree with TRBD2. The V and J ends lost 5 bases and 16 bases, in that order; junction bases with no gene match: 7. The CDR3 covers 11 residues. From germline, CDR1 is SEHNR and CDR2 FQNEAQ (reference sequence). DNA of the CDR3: TGTGCCAGCAGCAGACTCGGGGGGGGATTCTTC. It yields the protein CASSRLGGGFF.

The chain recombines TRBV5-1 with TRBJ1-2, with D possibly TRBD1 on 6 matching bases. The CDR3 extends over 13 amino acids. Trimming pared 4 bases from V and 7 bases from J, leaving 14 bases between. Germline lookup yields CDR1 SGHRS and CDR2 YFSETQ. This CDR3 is CASSPGHGLGYTF. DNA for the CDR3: TGCGCCAGCAGCCCGGGACATGGGCTTGGCTACACCTTC.

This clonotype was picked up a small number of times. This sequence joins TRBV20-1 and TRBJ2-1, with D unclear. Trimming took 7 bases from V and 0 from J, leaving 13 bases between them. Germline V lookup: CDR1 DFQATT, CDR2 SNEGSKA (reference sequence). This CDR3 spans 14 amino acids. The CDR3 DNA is TGCAGTGTTCCCGGTAAGAGCTCCTACAATGAGCAGTTCTTC. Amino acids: CSVPGKSSYNEQFF.

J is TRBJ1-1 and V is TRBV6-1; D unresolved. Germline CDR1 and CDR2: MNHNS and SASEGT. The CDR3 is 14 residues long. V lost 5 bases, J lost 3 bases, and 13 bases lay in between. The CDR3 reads CASSPHARDTEAFF. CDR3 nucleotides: TGTGCCAGCAGTCCTCACGCTAGGGACACTGAAGCTTTCTTT.

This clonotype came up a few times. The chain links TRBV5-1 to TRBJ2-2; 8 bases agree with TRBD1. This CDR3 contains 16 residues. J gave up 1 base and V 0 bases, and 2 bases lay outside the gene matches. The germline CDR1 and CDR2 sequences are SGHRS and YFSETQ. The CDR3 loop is CASSLGTGQNTGELFF. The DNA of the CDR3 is TGCGCCAGCAGCTTGGGGACAGGGCAGAACACCGGGGAGCTGTTTTTT.

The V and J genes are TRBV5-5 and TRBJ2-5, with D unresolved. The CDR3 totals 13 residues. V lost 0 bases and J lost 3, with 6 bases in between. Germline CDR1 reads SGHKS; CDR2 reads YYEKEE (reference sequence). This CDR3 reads CASSLGEKETQYF. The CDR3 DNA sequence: TGTGCCAGCAGCTTGGGTGAGAAAGAGACCCAGTACTTC. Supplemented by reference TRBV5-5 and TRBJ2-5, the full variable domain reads DAGVTQSPTHLIKTRGQQVTLRCSPISGHKSVSWYQQVLGQGPQFIFQYYEKEERGRGNFPDRFSARQFPNYSSELNVNALLLGDSALYLCASSLGEKETQYFGPGTRLLVL.

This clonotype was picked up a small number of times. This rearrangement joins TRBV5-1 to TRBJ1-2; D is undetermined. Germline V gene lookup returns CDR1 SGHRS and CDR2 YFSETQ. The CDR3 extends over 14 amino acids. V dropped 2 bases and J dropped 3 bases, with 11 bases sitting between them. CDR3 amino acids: CASSFAPADYGYTF. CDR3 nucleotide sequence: TGCGCCAGCAGCTTCGCTCCGGCGGACTATGGCTACACCTTC.

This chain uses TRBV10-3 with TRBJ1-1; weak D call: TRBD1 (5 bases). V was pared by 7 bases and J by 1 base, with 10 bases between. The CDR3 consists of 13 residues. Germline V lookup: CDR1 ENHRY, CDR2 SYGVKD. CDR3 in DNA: TGTGCCATCAAACCGGGACCGAACACTGAAGCTTTCTTT. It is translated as CAIKPGPNTEAFF.